This TCR beta chain is drawn from a study of blood T cell repertoires in COVID-19. Per the original methods: For nucleated cells, counts were estimated from reference gene primer amplification. The assay was immunoSEQ multiplex PCR, and TCRdb's table has in-frame clones only and misses some. From that table come the V and J calls and clone size; the DNA was used to work out D and trimming. Of over 90,000 clones detected, around 88% appear once; the ten largest clones hold about 3%. Deletions cut 0 bases from V and 5 bases from J, with 17 bases between. CDR1 SGDLS and CDR2 YYNGEE come from the germline V gene. This CDR3 comprises 16 residues. This clone was detected a few times.

The specimen sequenced was peripheral blood. V and J are TRBV9 and TRBJ1-1; D uncertain. The source is a human donor in a cohort sampled during active COVID-19. The CDR3 reads CASSVAPQGTGTEAFF. CDR3 sequence (DNA): TGTGCCAGCAGCGTAGCCCCTCAAGGAACGGGAACTGAAGCTTTCTTT. Full variable domain (rest looked up from reference TRBV9 and TRBJ1-1): DSGVTQTPKHLITATGQRVTLRCSPRSGDLSVYWYQQSLDQGLQFLIQYYNGEERAKGNILERFSAQQFPDLHSELNLSSLELGDSALYFCASSVAPQGTGTEAFFGQGTRLTVV.